The T cell receptor beta chain described here comes from a study of CDR3 diversity in severe acne (dated by TCRdb to the late 2010s). The library was made by PCR. Sequencing used an Illumina HiSeq 2000. TCRdb reprocessing: public reads trimmed at Q25 with fastp, clones called with MiXCR, in-frame beta chains kept. Entries that share a CDR3 protein sequence are merged under the most common genes and DNA. Recorded for this sample are about 84,000 distinct CDR3 sequences; 45% to 60% of them occurred a single time. Clones ranked in the top ten supply roughly 13% of the sample. This clonotype was seen a handful of times. The antigen it binds to is not known. The input lacks base qualities; no much larger clone sits a single base away. Sequenced: blood. The receptor comes from a male donor in good health, without acne.

The CDR3 corresponds to CASTLPGPYGRAFF. The base sequence is TGTGCCAGCACCTTACCGGGACCCTACGGGAGAGCTTTCTTT. Recombination linked TRBV6-5 to TRBJ1-1; tentative D gene TRBD1, with 5 bases matching. V loses 7 bases of germline sequence and J loses 10 bases, and the interval between the two ends is 22 bases. CDR1 and CDR2 are drawn from the germline V gene: MNHEY, SVGAGI. From its cysteine to its phenylalanine, the CDR3 spans 14 amino acids. Here the CDR3 DNA is all that survives: 42 bases in frame from base 1.